The rows below give T cell receptor beta chains drawn from one sample of a study of CD8+CD57+ T cells in acquired aplastic anemia. TCRdb called the reads again in MiXCR, with one record for every CDR3 protein. This sample has about 220,000 distinct CDR3 sequences; almost 35% occur once, and the top ten carry 0.9% to 1.2%. Sequenced: sorted CD4+, CD8+, or CD8+CD57+ T cells (not recorded which) from PBMCs. These receptor sequences come from a human donor in good health, serving as a control. The CDR3 runs from the conserved cysteine through the conserved F or W. Each record gives: D gene, J gene, clone size, V gene, CDR3 protein, CDR3 DNA. D genes are given only for firm matches. Clone size, where shown, is once, few, many, or a class for clones that have expanded.

>-|TRBJ1-5|-|TRBV7-8
CASSLVAYSNQPQHF
TGTGCCAGCAGCTTAGTGGCTTATAGCAATCAGCCCCAGCATTTT
>-|TRBJ2-3|many|TRBV6-5
CASSYVGTDTQYF
TGTGCCAGCAGTTACGTGGGCACAGATACGCAGTATTTT
>TRBD1|TRBJ1-2|many|TRBV20-1
CSAPTGGGYTF
TGCAGTGCTCCCACAGGGGGGGGCTACACCTTC
>TRBD1|TRBJ1-2|-|TRBV24-1
CATSDSSTGGSGYTF
TGTGCCACCAGTGATTCCTCGACAGGGGGGAGTGGCTACACCTTC
>-|TRBJ2-7|few|TRBV25-1
CASKGNSSYEQYF
TGTGCCAGCAAGGGCAATAGCTCCTACGAGCAGTACTTC
>TRBD2|TRBJ2-3|-|TRBV7-3
CASSLNGGGGTDTQYF
TGTGCCAGCAGCTTGAATGGCGGGGGTGGCACAGATACGCAGTATTTT
>-|TRBJ1-1|-|TRBV5-1
CASSLEPNTEASF
TGCGCCAGCAGCTTGGAACCGAACACTGAAGCTTCCTTT
>-|TRBJ2-3|-|TRBV10-1
CASSERGRPSTDTQYF
TGCGCCAGCAGTGAAAGGGGGAGGCCTAGCACAGATACGCAGTATTTT
>-|TRBJ2-5|many|TRBV7-3
CASSPAREETQYF
TGTGCCAGCAGCCCAGCTAGGGAGGAGACCCAGTACTTC
>-|TRBJ1-2|many|TRBV7-9
CASSLLVGRTIGYTF
TGTGCCAGCAGCTTATTGGTCGGACGGACAATTGGCTACACCTTC
>TRBD1|TRBJ1-5|many|TRBV7-9
CASSLGTGQTNQPQHF
TGTGCCAGCAGCTTAGGTACGGGACAGACGAATCAGCCCCAGCATTTT
>-|TRBJ2-5|many|TRBV11-2
CASSLVVGAQETQYF
TGTGCCAGCAGCTTAGTCGTGGGGGCCCAAGAGACCCAGTACTTC
>TRBD2|TRBJ2-5|-|TRBV2
CASSGGLAGAYQETQYF
TGTGCCAGCAGTGGTGGACTAGCGGGAGCGTACCAAGAGACCCAGTACTTC
>-|TRBJ2-5|few|TRBV20-1
CSAFDPRRETQYF
TGCAGTGCTTTCGACCCAAGACGGGAGACCCAGTACTTC
>TRBD1|TRBJ1-2|many|TRBV15
CATSRDMTGGGYTF
TGTGCCACCAGCAGAGATATGACAGGGGGAGGCTACACCTTC
>-|TRBJ1-3|-|TRBV29-1
CSGTSSGDTTYF
TGCAGCGGTACTTCCTCTGGAGACACCACATATTTT
>-|TRBJ2-5|-|TRBV15
CATSRARDETQYF
TGTGCCACCAGCAGAGCCCGGGATGAGACCCAGTACTTC
>-|TRBJ2-7|many|TRBV2
CASKGQGEQYF
TGTGCCAGCAAAGGACAAGGCGAGCAGTACTTC
>-|TRBJ1-2|many|TRBV4-2
CASSQADRDYGYTF
TGTGCCAGCAGCCAAGCTGATAGAGACTATGGCTACACCTTC
>TRBD1|TRBJ2-1|many|TRBV19
CASSIDLNRAGGLFF
TGTGCCAGTAGTATAGATCTTAATCGTGCAGGGGGTCTGTTCTTC
>TRBD1|TRBJ1-2|many|TRBV20-1
CSAHLVQGANGYTF
TGCAGTGCTCACCTTGTACAGGGGGCGAATGGCTACACCTTC
>-|TRBJ2-5|-|TRBV7-9
CASSSRGRQETQYF
TGTGCCAGCAGCAGTCGGGGGCGCCAAGAGACCCAGTACTTC
>TRBD1|TRBJ2-5|few|TRBV15
CASTGMDLETQYF
TGTGCCTCGACAGGGATGGACTTAGAGACCCAGTACTTC
>-|TRBJ1-2|-|TRBV6-1
CASSEMDSLYGYTF
TGTGCCAGCAGTGAAATGGACAGTCTCTATGGCTACACCTTC
>-|TRBJ2-2|many|TRBV10-3
CAISEWLARSGELFF
TGTGCCATCAGTGAGTGGTTGGCAAGGTCCGGGGAGCTGTTTTTT
>-|TRBJ2-5|many|TRBV14
CASSQVATSKGTQYF
TGTGCCAGCAGCCAAGTCGCCACCTCCAAGGGGACCCAGTACTTC
>-|TRBJ1-1|few|TRBV4-1
CASSQVWAPGGGAFF
TGCGCCAGCAGCCAAGTGTGGGCACCTGGGGGAGGAGCTTTCTTT
>-|TRBJ2-5|many|TRBV5-1
CASSLAGKTQYF
TGCGCCAGCAGCTTGGCCGGAAAGACCCAGTACTTC
>-|TRBJ2-3|few|TRBV2
CASTPVLHTDTQYF
TGTGCCAGCACCCCGGTCTTACACACAGATACGCAGTATTTT
>-|TRBJ1-1|-|TRBV9
CASTPQRTEAFF
TGTGCCAGCACCCCCCAAAGGACTGAAGCTTTCTTT
>-|TRBJ2-7|-|TRBV19
CASSTGHGDEQYF
TGTGCCAGTAGCACGGGACACGGGGACGAGCAGTACTTC
>-|TRBJ1-4|many|TRBV2
CASRGGEKLFF
TGTGCCAGCAGGGGGGGTGAAAAACTGTTTTTT
>-|TRBJ1-2|medium-sized|TRBV2
CASSAEGDYGYTF
TGTGCCAGCAGTGCCGAGGGTGACTATGGCTACACCTTC
>-|TRBJ2-7|few|TRBV30
CAWSVLGGAYYEQYF
TGTGCCTGGAGTGTATTGGGGGGGGCCTACTACGAGCAGTACTTC
>-|TRBJ2-7|-|TRBV11-1
CASSPLPATAGGGQYF
TGTGCCAGCAGCCCTCTACCAGCGACAGCAGGAGGAGGTCAGTACTTC
>TRBD1|TRBJ1-2|many|TRBV10-3
CAISEPGQGKNGYTF
TGTGCCATCAGTGAGCCTGGACAGGGCAAGAATGGCTACACCTTC
>-|TRBJ2-2|many|TRBV7-2
CASSVQTGSNTGELFF
TGTGCCAGCAGCGTCCAGACAGGTTCGAACACCGGGGAGCTGTTTTTT
>TRBD2|TRBJ2-3|-|TRBV10-2
CASSETSISTDTQYF
TGCGCTAGCAGTGAGACTAGCATAAGCACAGATACGCAGTATTTT
>-|TRBJ2-7|-|TRBV10-2
CASSELRGRSPTYEQYF
TGCGCCAGCAGTGAATTAAGGGGGAGGTCTCCCACCTACGAGCAGTACTTC
>-|TRBJ1-2|many|TRBV9
CASSVHGVGYGYTF
TGTGCCAGCAGCGTACATGGGGTAGGGTATGGCTACACCTTC
>-|TRBJ1-2|many|TRBV19
CASSRGGNGYTF
TGTGCCAGTAGCCGCGGAGGGAACGGCTACACCTTC
>-|TRBJ2-7|-|TRBV6-2/TRBV6-3
CASSYLSTENEQYF
TGTGCCAGCAGTTACTTGTCGACAGAAAACGAGCAGTACTTC
>TRBD2|TRBJ2-7|many|TRBV6-6
CASTESGGTYEQYF
TGTGCCAGCACCGAGAGCGGGGGGACCTACGAGCAGTACTTC
>TRBD2|TRBJ2-3|-|TRBV5-1
CASSLRSVEGGRTDTQYF
TGCGCCAGCAGCTTAAGGTCGGTCGAGGGAGGGCGCACAGATACGCAGTATTTT
>-|TRBJ2-1|many|TRBV25-1
CASSAAVGVSQFF
TGTGCCAGCAGTGCAGCCGTGGGGGTTTCACAGTTCTTC
>TRBD1|TRBJ1-2|few|TRBV4-1
CASRQPYTGGKGYTF
TGCGCCAGCAGACAACCGTACACAGGGGGGAAGGGCTACACCTTC
>-|TRBJ1-6|many|TRBV11-3
CASSLMEGTPLHF
TGTGCCAGCAGCTTAATGGAGGGGACACCCCTCCACTTT
>-|TRBJ1-2|many|TRBV5-1
CASSLAQGKFYGYTF
TGCGCCAGCAGCTTGGCTCAGGGTAAATTTTATGGCTACACCTTC
>TRBD1|TRBJ2-3|few|TRBV4-1
CASSQPGQGVKTDTQYF
TGCGCCAGCAGCCAACCGGGACAGGGGGTTAAAACAGATACGCAGTATTTT
>TRBD2|TRBJ2-1|many|TRBV29-1
CSVLGLAGGGFVYEQFF
TGCAGCGTGCTGGGACTAGCGGGAGGGGGATTTGTATATGAGCAGTTCTTC
>TRBD1|TRBJ1-2|-|TRBV19
CATRTGSYGYTF
TGTGCCACCCGGACAGGATCCTATGGCTACACCTTC
>TRBD1|TRBJ2-3|-|TRBV6-1
CASRGQGAVDTQYF
TGTGCCAGCAGGGGACAGGGGGCGGTAGATACGCAGTATTTT